These T cell receptor beta chains were read from a single sample in a study of T cell changes during pregnancy in multiple sclerosis. TCRdb keeps only in-frame clones here, not all; method: immunoSEQ multiplex PCR. The table includes some 52,000 clones, 85% to 95% detected once. This material consisted of CD4+ T cells from peripheral blood mononuclear cells, taken in the third trimester of pregnancy. These receptor sequences come from a female donor with multiple sclerosis, enrolled in a pregnancy study. Both conserved end residues are part of each CDR3. D genes are given only for firm matches. Rows may omit the clone size; those that give it use once, few, many or a size class.

d_call j_call v_call clone_size cdr3_aa cdr3_nt
. TRBJ2-1 TRBV18 . CASSPLGLYNEQFF TGTGCCAGCTCACCCTTGGGACTCTACAATGAGCAGTTCTTC
TRBD1 TRBJ2-7 TRBV5-6 . CASRSRTGSPYEQYF TGTGCCAGCAGATCGAGGACAGGGTCGCCCTACGAGCAGTACTTC
TRBD1 TRBJ2-5 TRBV19 . CASSVGTGTQETQYF TGTGCCAGTAGTGTCGGGACAGGGACCCAAGAGACCCAGTACTTC
. TRBJ2-6 TRBV7-2 . CASTLSGANVLTF TGTGCCAGCACACTATCTGGGGCCAACGTCCTGACTTTC
. TRBJ2-3 TRBV7-3 . CASSLGWETDTQYF TGTGCCAGCAGCTTAGGGTGGGAGACAGATACGCAGTATTTT
TRBD1 TRBJ1-1 TRBV27 . CASSSSQGARVNTEAFF TGTGCCAGCAGTTCCTCACAGGGGGCGCGGGTTAACACTGAAGCTTTCTTT
TRBD2 TRBJ2-1 TRBV5-6 . CASSPGTSGRNEQFF TGTGCCAGCAGTCCCGGGACTAGCGGTCGGAATGAGCAGTTCTTC
TRBD1 TRBJ1-2 TRBV6-5 . CASSLQGRAGYTF TGTGCCAGCAGCCTACAGGGGCGGGCTGGCTACACCTTC
TRBD1 TRBJ1-2 TRBV6-1 . CASSPQEGAGYGYTF TGTGCCAGCAGCCCCCAAGAGGGGGCGGGCTATGGCTACACCTTC
. TRBJ1-2 TRBV6-6 . CASSYSGAGAYYGYTF TGTGCCAGCAGTTACTCGGGGGCAGGGGCTTACTATGGCTACACCTTC
. TRBJ2-7 TRBV19 once CASSIREGADEQYF TGTGCCAGTAGTATACGGGAGGGGGCGGACGAGCAGTACTTC
. TRBJ1-5 TRBV15 . CATSSDPLAGGNQPQHF TGTGCCACCAGCAGCGACCCCTTGGCAGGGGGCAATCAGCCCCAGCATTTT
TRBD1 TRBJ1-1 TRBV7-2 few CASRTTGGDTEAFF TGTGCCAGCAGGACAACAGGGGGCGACACTGAAGCTTTCTTT
TRBD2 TRBJ2-7 TRBV18 . CASSPRRESYEQYF TGTGCCAGCTCACCCAGGCGGGAGTCCTACGAGCAGTACTTC
TRBD2 TRBJ2-7 TRBV7-2 . CASSRGLAGGISYEQYF TGTGCCAGCAGCAGGGGACTAGCGGGGGGGATCTCCTACGAGCAGTACTTC
. TRBJ1-6 TRBV14 . CASSPQGRNSPLHF TGTGCCAGCAGCCCACAGGGAAGGAATTCACCCCTCCACTTT
. TRBJ1-4 TRBV5-1 once CASSAPLPGENEKLFF TGCGCCAGCAGCGCACCCCTTCCCGGGGAAAATGAAAAACTGTTTTTT
. TRBJ2-2 TRBV7-3 . CASSLAGPWDSGELFF TGTGCCAGCAGCTTGGCTGGGCCATGGGACTCCGGGGAGCTGTTTTTT
. TRBJ2-3 TRBV5-6 . CASSLFSTDTQYF TGTGCCAGCAGCCTTTTCTCCACAGATACGCAGTATTTT
TRBD2 TRBJ2-3 TRBV9 . CASSVYSTSVADTQYF TGTGCCAGCAGCGTTTACTCGACTAGCGTCGCAGATACGCAGTATTTT
TRBD2 TRBJ2-7 TRBV7-2 . CASSSTGLVRSHEQYF TGTGCCAGCAGCTCAACCGGACTAGTTCGGTCCCACGAGCAGTACTTC
. TRBJ2-7 TRBV7-9 once CASNPGAESYEQYF TGTGCCAGCAACCCTGGTGCAGAATCCTACGAGCAGTACTTC
. TRBJ1-3 TRBV18 . CASSPRGGSSSSGNTIYF TGTGCCAGCTCACCACGGGGGGGTTCCTCCTCATCTGGAAACACCATATATTTT
. TRBJ2-1 TRBV7-8 . CASSLGHRDFSNEQFF TGTGCCAGCAGCTTAGGCCACCGGGACTTCTCCAATGAGCAGTTCTTC
. TRBJ1-4 TRBV7-9 . CASSLNGLYEKLFF TGTGCCAGCAGCTTAAACGGACTTTATGAAAAACTGTTTTTT
TRBD1 TRBJ1-2 TRBV28 . CASSPDRVIGYTF TGTGCCAGCAGCCCTGACAGGGTGATTGGCTACACCTTC
TRBD1 TRBJ1-2 TRBV6-6 . CASSYHRDSSNYGYTF TGTGCCAGCAGTTACCATCGGGACAGTTCTAACTATGGCTACACCTTC
. TRBJ2-7 TRBV6-5 . CASSSRGSYSYEQYF TGTGCCAGCAGTTCCAGGGGATCCTACTCCTACGAGCAGTACTTC
TRBD1 TRBJ1-2 TRBV5-4 once CASSPRQGASSANYGYTF TGTGCCAGCAGCCCCAGACAGGGGGCTAGTTCAGCTAACTATGGCTACACCTTC
. TRBJ1-5 TRBV11-2 . CASSPILPSNQPQHF TGTGCCAGCAGCCCGATACTGCCTAGCAATCAGCCCCAGCATTTT
TRBD1 TRBJ2-5 TRBV7-3 . CASSKNTGGRETQYF TGTGCCAGCAGCAAGAACACAGGGGGTCGGGAGACCCAGTACTTC
. TRBJ2-2 TRBV19 once CASSSARGAVGTGELFF TGTGCCAGTAGTTCCGCTCGGGGGGCGGTTGGCACCGGGGAGCTGTTTTTT
TRBD1 TRBJ2-1 TRBV6-1 . CASSVEGQAYNEQFF TGTGCCAGCAGTGTAGAGGGACAGGCCTACAATGAGCAGTTCTTC